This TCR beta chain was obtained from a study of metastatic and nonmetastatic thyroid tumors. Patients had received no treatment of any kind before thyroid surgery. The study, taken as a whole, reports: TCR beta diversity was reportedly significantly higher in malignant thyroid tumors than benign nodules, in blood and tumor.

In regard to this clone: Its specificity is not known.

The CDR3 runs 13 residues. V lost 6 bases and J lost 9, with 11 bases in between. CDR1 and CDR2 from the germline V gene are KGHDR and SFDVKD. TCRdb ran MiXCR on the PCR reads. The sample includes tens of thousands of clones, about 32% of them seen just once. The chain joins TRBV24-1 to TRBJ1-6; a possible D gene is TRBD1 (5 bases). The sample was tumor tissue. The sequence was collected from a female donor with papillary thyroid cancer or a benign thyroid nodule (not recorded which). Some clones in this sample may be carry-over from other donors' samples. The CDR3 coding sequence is TGTGCCACCAGTCGGGGTAGGGGTTCACCCCTCCACTTT. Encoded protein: CATSRGRGSPLHF.